The table lists the clone carrying this T cell receptor (beta chain) with many counts. Then a second PCR, running roughly 7 to 11 cycles, was carried out with a sample-barcoded 5' primer and a J-beta primer mix. TCRdb re-derived calls from the 5' RACE reads in MiXCR, one entry per CDR3 protein. The sample lists more than 1,400,000 distinct CDR3 sequences; around 39% were seen once. The V segment lost 1 base and the J segment 2 bases; nucleotides outside the gene matches: 6. Germline V CDR1 and CDR2: SNHLY, FYNNEI. The CDR3 has 16 residues. This entry comes from a study of blood T cells in healthy people across ages.

The J gene is TRBJ2-3, the V gene TRBV2, with 7 positions matching TRBD2. The receptor was derived from a young woman in good health. Sequenced sample: blood. The chain's CDR3 is CASSEGSGTNTDTQYF. The CDR3 DNA reads as TGTGCCAGCAGTGAAGGGTCCGGGACTAACACAGATACGCAGTATTTT.